This T cell receptor (beta chain) is from a study of blood T cells in healthy people across ages. Study background: Capture by template switching was about one barcoded beta molecule per two T cells.

A second PCR, run for about 7 to 11 cycles, used a sample-barcoded 5' primer plus a J-beta primer mix. TCRdb fed the 5' RACE reads into MiXCR, producing one record per CDR3 protein. The sample has 1.5 million to 2 million distinct CDR3 sequences; around half are singletons. This clonotype was seen only once. One end of the junction is discordant with germline, which a read error may explain. Germline CDR1 reads MNHNS; CDR2 reads SASEGT. The CDR3 covers 13 residues. Sequencing was done on a sample of blood. This sequence joins TRBV6-1 and TRBJ2-7, with no clear D. The origin of this receptor is a middle-aged woman in good health. The CDR3 DNA reads TGTGCCAGCAGCGAAGCTAGGCTTGACGAGCAGTACTTC. Its protein is CASSEARLDEQYF.